The T cell receptor beta chain described here comes from a study of neurological immune-mediated disorders. This CDR3 has 14 amino acids. Germline values: CDR1 SQVTM, CDR2 ANQGSEA. The V gene end was trimmed by 7 bases and the J gene end by 12 bases; junction bases not matched to a gene: 17. TCRdb used MiXCR to reprocess the 5' RACE reads, holding one entry per CDR3 protein. Here the sample spans roughly 75,000 distinct CDR3 sequences, around 2.6% being singletons. This clonotype was seen many times. This sequence originates from a woman aged 25 to 39 with multiple sclerosis. The chain employs TRBV29-1 and TRBJ2-1; the match to TRBD2 covers 8 bases. Sequenced: PBMCs. CDR3 amino acids: CSGRTSGLSKGQFF. The CDR3 nucleotides are TGCAGCGGGAGAACTAGCGGTCTTTCTAAGGGGCAGTTCTTC.